This T cell receptor beta chain comes out of a study of T cell responses to AZD1222 COVID-19 vaccine. TCRdb's table, derived via immunoSEQ multiplex PCR, lists solely in-frame clones and lacks some. This table has about 55,000 clones, over 80% appearing once. For this clone: The antigen remains unidentified.

Study results and limitations: Clonal diversity was possibly underestimated, and white British individuals and females predominated among donors. Two AZD1222 administrations were followed by greater Spike-specific TCR breadth and depth. Every sample of the repertoires postdated the peak T cell response.

CDR1 is LNHDA and CDR2 is SQIVND in the germline V gene (reference sequence). CDR3 size: 15 residues. With 5 bases removed from V and 1 base from J, the gap between germline ends came to 14 bases. The chain carries TRBV19 and TRBJ2-5; D possibly corresponds to TRBD1 (6 bases). The sequence was collected from an adult in good health. The sequenced sample was peripheral blood, obtained on day 0 of AZD1222 vaccination. The CDR3 loop is CASSSESGVQETQYF. The CDR3 DNA is TGTGCCAGTAGTTCGGAATCAGGGGTCCAAGAGACCCAGTACTTC.